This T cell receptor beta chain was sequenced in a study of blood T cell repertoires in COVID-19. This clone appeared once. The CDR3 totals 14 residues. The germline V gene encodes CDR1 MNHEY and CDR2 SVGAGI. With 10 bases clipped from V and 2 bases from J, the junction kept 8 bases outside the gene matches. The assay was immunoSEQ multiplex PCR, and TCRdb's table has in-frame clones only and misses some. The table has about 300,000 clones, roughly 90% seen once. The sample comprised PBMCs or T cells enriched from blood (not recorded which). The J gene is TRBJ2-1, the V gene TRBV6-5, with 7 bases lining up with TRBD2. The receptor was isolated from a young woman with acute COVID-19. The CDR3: CATKERGTYNEQFF. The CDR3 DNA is TGTGCCACCAAAGAGCGGGGAACCTACAATGAGCAGTTCTTC.